The 11 T cell receptor beta chains reported below all come from one sample, sequenced in a study of T-cell memory formation after mild COVID-19. TCRdb recomputed calls from the 5' RACE reads with MiXCR, one row per CDR3 protein. Of more than 80,000 distinct CDR3 sequences detected, approximately 13% appear once; the ten largest clones hold more than 25%. The source material was PBMCs or a T cell subset sorted from them (not recorded which). The receptors shown here come from an adult woman who had mild COVID-19 (a few samples of this study predate the infection). Cell type and time point are not known.

This rearrangement joins TRBV9 to TRBJ2-2, with TRBD2 matching 8 bases. The CDR3 covers 15 residues. V dropped 1 base and J dropped 6; count of bases not matched to a gene: 5. Germline V lookup: CDR1 SGDLS, CDR2 YYNGEE. CDR3 in amino acids: CASSVYGRGPGELFF. The CDR3 nucleotides read TGTGCCAGCAGCGTATACGGGAGGGGCCCCGGGGAGCTGTTTTTT. The full variable domain, with the rest looked up from reference TRBV9 and TRBJ2-2, is DSGVTQTPKHLITATGQRVTLRCSPRSGDLSVYWYQQSLDQGLQFLIQYYNGEERAKGNILERFSAQQFPDLHSELNLSSLELGDSALYFCASSVYGRGPGELFFGEGSRLTVL.

The count of this clonotype is one. This sequence joins TRBV3-1 and TRBJ1-1, with D maybe TRBD1 (6 bases). This CDR3 contains 15 residues. CDR1 is LGHDT, CDR2 YNNKEL, per germline (reference sequence). V lost 4 bases and J lost 5, with 17 bases in between. In DNA, the CDR3 is TGTGCCAGCAGCCCCCAGGGGCCGTGGGATACTGAAGCTTTCTTT. This sequence encodes CASSPQGPWDTEAFF.

The chain employs TRBV24-1 and TRBJ1-5; D is unclear. Trimming left V 0 bases short and J 3 bases short, with 2 bases between. This CDR3 contains 13 residues. The germline CDR1 and CDR2 sequences are KGHDR and SFDVKD. The CDR3 reads CATSDLPNQPQHF. DNA of the CDR3: TGTGCCACCAGTGATTTGCCCAATCAGCCCCAGCATTTT.

The CDR3 spells CASSLNRLNTEAFF. CDR3 nucleotides: TGCGCCAGCAGCTTGAACAGGTTGAACACTGAAGCTTTCTTT. The V call is TRBV5-1, the J call TRBJ1-1, with D perhaps TRBD1 (5 bases). Trimming removed 1 base at V and 0 bases at J, with 7 bases between. The CDR3 has 14 residues. The germline gives CDR1 SGHRS, CDR2 YFSETQ.

This clonotype came up a few times. The chain combines TRBV7-9 with TRBJ2-3, with D possibly being TRBD2 (7 bases). The V gene's germline CDR1 is SEHNR and CDR2 FQNEAQ (reference sequence). Trimming removed 5 bases from V and 3 bases from J, with 18 bases in between. This CDR3 region has 16 residues. The CDR3 bases are TGTGCCAGCAGCACACCGGGGGGCAGAGGGACAGATACGCAGTATTTT. Translated, it gives CASSTPGGRGTDTQYF.

This clonotype was seen a few times. This sequence joins TRBV19 and TRBJ2-3, with 9 bases lining up with TRBD2. Germline lookup yields CDR1 LNHDA and CDR2 SQIVND (reference sequence). This CDR3 contains 17 residues. V lost 3 bases to trimming and J lost 2 bases; unmatched junction nucleotides: 9. The CDR3 here is CASSIAGGAGNTDTQYF. The CDR3 DNA follows: TGTGCCAGTAGTATCGCGGGAGGGGCAGGGAACACAGATACGCAGTATTTT.

In this sample, this clonotype turned up a few times. The CDR3: CASSLDLDTQYF. Written as DNA, the CDR3 is TGTGCCAGCAGCTTGGATCTGGATACGCAGTATTTT. The chain joins TRBV5-4 to TRBJ2-3; D gene uncertain. Germline CDR1 SGHNT, CDR2 YYREEE (reference sequence). The CDR3 is 12 residues long. Trimming cost V 0 bases and J 6 bases, with 5 bases left between them.

This clonotype was observed at least ten times. The chain is built from TRBV30 and TRBJ2-2, with a tentative D call TRBD2 (5 bases). Germline V lookup: CDR1 GTSNPN, CDR2 SVGIG (reference sequence). The CDR3 consists of 16 residues. V was clipped by 0 bases and J by 4 bases, with 15 bases between them. The CDR3 DNA sequence: TGTGCCTGGAGTGTAACCTCCGGGGAGAGCACCGGGGAGCTGTTTTTT. It codes for CAWSVTSGESTGELFF.

The chain has TRBV7-8 and TRBJ2-1; D is perhaps TRBD1 (5 bases). This CDR3 comprises 15 residues. V lost 3 bases and J lost 0, with 9 bases in between. Germline-derived CDR1 and CDR2 are SGHVS and FQNEAQ. CDR3 nucleotides: TGTGCCAGCAGCTTTCGAGACAGCTCCTACAATGAGCAGTTCTTC. Its translation: CASSFRDSSYNEQFF.

The DNA for the CDR3 is TGTGCCAGCAGCTTGGCAGGGACCGGGGAGCTGTTTTTT. Translating gives CASSLAGTGELFF. The J gene is TRBJ2-2, the V gene TRBV11-2, with a weak D call TRBD1 (5 bases). The CDR3 runs 13 residues. V lost 3 bases to trimming and J lost 5 bases, with 7 bases between them. Germline-derived CDR1 and CDR2 are SGHAT and FQNNGV.

This sequence joins TRBV13 and TRBJ2-5, with 13 bases aligning to TRBD2. CDR3 length: 17 amino acids. Trimming cost V 4 bases and J 1 base; bases outside gene matches: 6. Germline CDR1 reads PRHDT; CDR2 reads FYEKMQ (reference sequence). DNA of the CDR3: TGTGCCAGCAGCTCGGGGACTAGCGGGACCGCCCAAGAGACCCAGTACTTC. Translating it yields CASSSGTSGTAQETQYF.